This TCR beta chain derives from a study of blood T cell repertoires in COVID-19. About the research overall: Nucleic acid was either cDNA or gDNA, and it came from T cells, B-cell-depleted T cells, or PBMCs.

Patients of the Seattle cohort, enrolled during active infection, were followed longitudinally. Original data processing: Reference gene primer amplification in the assay estimated nucleated cell counts. TCRdb's copy holds only in-frame clones and misses some; the assay was immunoSEQ multiplex PCR. The V and J calls and clone size are taken from that table; D and trimming were inferred from the DNA. The sample yields about 130,000 clones, about four fifths seen once. This CDR3 contains 15 residues. With 1 base removed from V and 7 bases from J, the gap between germline ends came to 13 bases. The germline gives CDR1 MGHRA, CDR2 YSYEKL.

This rearrangement joins TRBV4-1 to TRBJ1-4; D is possibly TRBD1 (5 bases). Input material: peripheral blood. This sequence originates from a woman in her 70s with COVID-19, enrolled during active disease. Here the CDR3 reads CASSQVVGAGEKLFF. Here the CDR3 DNA reads TGCGCCAGCAGCCAAGTCGTAGGGGCAGGTGAAAAACTGTTTTTT.